The 7 T cell receptor beta chains reported below all come from one sample, sequenced in a study of blood T cell repertoires in COVID-19. Measured with immunoSEQ multiplex PCR; TCRdb has only the in-frame clones, and not every one. The data contain 280,000 or so clones, approximately 81% of them singletons. Material for sequencing was PBMCs or T cells enriched from blood (not recorded which). Receptors originate from a woman aged 45-60 years who had recovered from COVID-19.

This chain joins TRBV5-8 and TRBJ2-3; 12 nucleotides align to TRBD2. The CDR3 has 15 residues. Germline loops: CDR1 SGHTS, CDR2 YDEGEE. V dropped 1 base and J dropped 4; count of bases not matched to a gene: 1. CDR3 in DNA: TGTGCCAGCAGCTTGCGACTAGCGGGGGCAGATACGCAGTATTTT. Translating gives CASSLRLAGADTQYF.

This clone showed up just once. This sequence joins TRBV18 and TRBJ2-7; no firm D call. V shed 3 bases and J shed 2 bases, with 14 bases lying between them. The germline V gene encodes CDR1 KGHSH and CDR2 LQKENI. The length of the CDR3 is 15 residues. DNA of the CDR3: TGTGCCAGCTCACCGTATGAGGTCAGAGCCTACGAGCAGTACTTC. Translation: CASSPYEVRAYEQYF.

CDR3 nucleotide sequence: TGTGCCAGCAGCCCACTACTAGTGCCCTACGAGCAGTACTTC. Translation gives CASSPLLVPYEQYF. The gene calls are TRBV7-2 and TRBJ2-7; possibly TRBD2 for D (5 bases). Germline CDR1 SGHTA, CDR2 FQGNSA. CDR3 length: 14 amino acids. Trimming took 5 bases from V and 2 from J, leaving 13 bases between them.

This clone was seen more than once but under ten times. The chain is built from TRBV30 and TRBJ1-3, with TRBD1 as a possible D gene (5 bases). V was trimmed by 0 bases and J by 0 bases, leaving 12 bases between them. Germline CDR1 is GTSNPN and CDR2 is SVGIG (reference sequence). This CDR3 is 16 amino acids long. The CDR3: CAWSVRWGASGNTIYF. Here the CDR3 DNA reads TGTGCCTGGAGTGTACGATGGGGCGCCTCTGGAAACACCATATATTTT.

In this sample, this clone turned up once. The chain couples TRBV28 to TRBJ1-6, with D unclear. CDR3 length: 18 residues. The V gene lost 1 base and the J gene lost 0 bases, with 13 bases spanning the gap. Germline V gene sequence: CDR1 MDHEN, CDR2 SYDVKM. The CDR3 DNA reads TGTGCCAGCAGTTTATTAGTACCGGGGAGCTCCTATAATTCACCCCTCCACTTT. Translating gives CASSLLVPGSSYNSPLHF.

The V call is TRBV4-3, the J call TRBJ2-1; 11 bases align to TRBD2. CDR1 is LGHNA and CDR2 is YSLEER in the germline V gene. The CDR3 runs to 16 residues. Unmatched junction bases numbered 5, after V lost 3 bases and J lost 4 bases. CDR3 sequence: CASSQLAGGLYNEQFF. The CDR3 bases are TGCGCCAGCAGCCAGTTAGCGGGAGGGCTATACAATGAGCAGTTCTTC.

The chain couples TRBV7-9 to TRBJ1-2; D is perhaps TRBD1 (6 bases). The CDR3 is made up of 13 amino acids. Looked up from germline, CDR1 is SEHNR and CDR2 is FQNEAQ (reference sequence). V lost 7 bases and J 6 bases, leaving 15 bases between the germline ends. Here the CDR3 reads CASTLTPGDGYTF. The CDR3, as DNA: TGTGCCAGCACCTTGACCCCAGGGGATGGCTACACCTTC.